These T cell receptor beta chains were read from a single sample in a study of CD8 T cells in ankylosing spondylitis. TCRdb called the 5' RACE reads again in MiXCR, with one record for every CDR3 protein. The sample includes some 450,000 distinct CDR3 sequences, about 15% of them seen just once. Sequencing used blood, either unsorted or a sorted T cell fraction (not recorded which). These receptors were obtained from a male donor with ankylosing spondylitis. CDR3s include the opening cysteine and the closing phenylalanine or tryptophan. Each record gives: CDR3 DNA, CDR3 protein, V gene, J gene, D gene, clone size. A D gene is named only where the DNA matches it firmly. Not all rows give a size; the values are once, few, many and, for expanded clones, a class.

TGTGCCAGCAGTGACAAGGGGGATCCCCCCTACGAGCAGTACTTC	CASSDKGDPPYEQYF	TRBV12-3/TRBV12-4	TRBJ2-7	.	.
TGCGCCAGCAGCTGGGGGAGCACCGGGGAGCTGTTTTTT	CASSWGSTGELFF	TRBV5-1	TRBJ2-2	.	.
TGTGCCAGCAGCCAAGGACCCAACTCCTACGAGCAGTACTTC	CASSQGPNSYEQYF	TRBV7-2	TRBJ2-7	.	many
TGTGCCAGCAGCCCCAGGGTAAGCCCCCACACCGGGGAGCTGTTTTTT	CASSPRVSPHTGELFF	TRBV12-3/TRBV12-4	TRBJ2-2	.	many
TGCAGTGCTAGTAGGTGGCTAGCTTTTTACAATGAGCAGTTCTTC	CSASRWLAFYNEQFF	TRBV20-1	TRBJ2-1	.	few
TGTGCCAGCAGCTCGAGGGGGGTGGCGCGCACAGATACGCAGTATTTT	CASSSRGVARTDTQYF	TRBV7-2	TRBJ2-3	.	few
TGCGCCAGCAGCAAAACAGACACCCTCTCCTACAATGAGCAGTTCTTC	CASSKTDTLSYNEQFF	TRBV5-1	TRBJ2-1	.	few
TGTGCCAGCAGGTCAGGACAGGGAACCTATAATTCACCCCTCCACTTT	CASRSGQGTYNSPLHF	TRBV11-2	TRBJ1-6	TRBD1	few
TGCAGTGCTCCAAGGGAGTGGTTGGGCGGAAACACCATATATTTT	CSAPREWLGGNTIYF	TRBV20-1	TRBJ1-3	.	few
TGTGCCAGCAGCCTGGGGAGCGGGAGATGGGAGCAGTACTTC	CASSLGSGRWEQYF	TRBV3-1	TRBJ2-7	TRBD2	.